This entry lists 28 T cell receptor beta chains sequenced from one sample in a study of shared clonotypes between healthy human individuals. Libraries were prepared by immunoSEQ multiplex PCR; TCRdb keeps only in-frame clonotypes and omits some of them. The sample has approximately 500,000 clones, around 96% seen once. The sequenced material came from naive CD4+ T cells sorted from blood. The subset was: CD45RA+ positively selected. Receptor source: a woman in her 30s in good health.

The chain joins TRBV28 to TRBJ2-5; 7 bases line up with TRBD2. The J call may be in error: the DNA end matches TRBJ2-7 better. Germline V CDR1 and CDR2: MDHEN, SYDVKM. CDR3 length: 15 residues. CDR3 nucleotide sequence: TGTGCCAGCGACGGGGAGGGCCAACCCGTTTACGAGCAGTACTTC. This codes for CASDGEGQPVYEQYF.

This chain uses TRBV2 with TRBJ2-5; D unclear. The J call may be mistaken, given a closer DNA end match to TRBJ2-7. Germline assignment: CDR1 SNHLY and CDR2 FYNNEI. This CDR3 spans 13 amino acids. As DNA, the CDR3 is TGTGCCAGCAGTGAGGATAAGTCCTACGAGCAGTACTTC. Its protein product is CASSEDKSYEQYF.

The gene calls are TRBV30 and TRBJ2-1; D remains unclear. Trimming took 2 bases from V and 5 from J, leaving 10 bases between them. Germline V lookup: CDR1 GTSNPN, CDR2 SVGIG (reference sequence). The CDR3 runs to 13 residues. The CDR3 DNA follows: TGTGCCTGGAGTTTCAGTTTGCACAATGAGCAGTTCTTC. It encodes CAWSFSLHNEQFF.

This chain links TRBV29-1 with TRBJ2-1; D might be TRBD2 (6 bases). This CDR3 contains 10 residues. Trimming removed 4 bases from V and 10 bases from J, with 8 bases in between. CDR1 is SQVTM and CDR2 is ANQGSEA in the germline V gene. In DNA form, the CDR3 reads TGCAGCGTTGCGGGGGTAGAGCAGTTCTTC. It codes for CSVAGVEQFF.

The chain links TRBV9 to TRBJ1-5; D is possibly TRBD1 (5 bases). V shed 5 bases and J shed 4 bases, with 16 bases lying between them. Germline V lookup: CDR1 SGDLS, CDR2 YYNGEE. The CDR3 runs 15 residues. The DNA for the CDR3 is TGTGCCAGCAGTCTTAGGGGTTTGGGTAATCAGCCCCAGCATTTT. This translates into CASSLRGLGNQPQHF.

This clone was picked up one time. The chain couples TRBV5-6 to TRBJ2-1; D is possibly TRBD2 (6 bases). With 4 bases removed from V and 8 bases from J, the gap between germline ends came to 22 bases. The CDR3 consists of 16 residues. The germline V gene has CDR1 SGHDT and CDR2 YYEEEE. CDR3 residues: CASSPDAGGNGDEQFF. In nucleotides, the CDR3 is TGTGCCAGCAGCCCGGACGCAGGAGGGAACGGGGATGAGCAGTTCTTC.

The rearrangement uses TRBV28 and TRBJ2-5, with no clear D. Trimming left V 3 bases short and J 5 bases short, with 4 bases between. The CDR3 is made up of 11 amino acids. Germline-derived CDR1 and CDR2 are MDHEN and SYDVKM. The CDR3 loop reads CASSFYETQYF. DNA for the CDR3: TGTGCCAGCAGTTTTTATGAGACCCAGTACTTC.

This chain links TRBV4-1 with TRBJ2-3; unclear D gene. CDR1 is MGHRA, CDR2 YSYEKL, per germline. V lost 1 base and J lost 6, with 17 bases in between. The CDR3 covers 16 residues. CDR3 coding DNA: TGCGCCAGCAGCCAAGTCGGACCCCTGATGAGGGATACGCAGTATTTT. Translating gives CASSQVGPLMRDTQYF.

This chain connects TRBV6-1 to TRBJ2-7; 10 nucleotides align to TRBD1. CDR3 length: 13 amino acids. Germline V gene data show CDR1 as MNHNS and CDR2 as SASEGT. V shed 6 bases, J shed 3 bases, and the junction held 2 bases outside the gene matches. CDR3 bases: TGTGCCAGCAGGACAGGGGGCAGCTACGAGCAGTACTTC. Its protein is CASRTGGSYEQYF.

This clone has just a few counts. This same CDR3 is encoded by further DNA sequences in the sample. The chain employs TRBV18 and TRBJ2-7; D unresolved. Trimming took off 3 bases at V and 3 bases at J, with 9 bases between the two ends. The germline gives CDR1 KGHSH, CDR2 LQKENI. This CDR3 has 13 amino acids. The CDR3 loop reads CASSPLGDYEQYF. CDR3 DNA sequence: TGTGCCAGCTCACCCCTAGGTGACTACGAGCAGTACTTC.

The chain joins TRBV7-8 to TRBJ2-2, with D tentatively TRBD2 (5 bases). Trimming removed 3 bases from V and 7 bases from J, with 15 bases in between. Germline V gives CDR1 SGHVS, CDR2 FQNEAQ. CDR3 length: 15 amino acids. The CDR3 is CASSFRGSTLGELFF. The DNA of the CDR3 is TGTGCCAGCAGCTTCCGGGGTAGCACTCTCGGGGAGCTGTTTTTT.

J is TRBJ2-5 and V is TRBV21-1. TRBV21-1 constitutes a pseudogene. CDR3 size: 9 residues. In DNA, the CDR3 is TGTGCCAGCGGAGAGACCCAGTACTTC. Residues: CASGETQYF.

The count of this clone is one. The rearrangement uses TRBV27 and TRBJ2-5, with D uncertain. The germline V gene has CDR1 MNHEY and CDR2 SMNVEV (reference sequence). Trimming shortened V by 6 bases and J by 5 bases, and 16 bases separated the two germline ends. The CDR3 has 14 residues. The DNA of the CDR3 is TGTGCCAGCAGCATAAGGGCTCTAGGGGAGACCCAGTACTTC. Amino acid sequence: CASSIRALGETQYF.

V is TRBV28 and J is TRBJ1-3; D gene ambiguous. Trimming left V 5 bases short and J 5 bases short, with 10 bases between. This CDR3 comprises 13 residues. The germline V gene has CDR1 MDHEN and CDR2 SYDVKM. The CDR3, as DNA: TGTGCCAGCAGTCCCCCCACCAGAAACACCATATATTTT. As protein: CASSPPTRNTIYF.

CDR3 sequence (DNA): TGTGCCAGCAGCTTAGCGCTAAGAAGGGACGGTTTCGAACAGCCCCAGCATTTT. Amino acids: CASSLALRRDGFEQPQHF. V usage is TRBV7-9 and J usage is TRBJ1-5; maybe TRBD1 (5 bases). From germline, CDR1 is SEHNR and CDR2 FQNEAQ (reference sequence). The V and J ends lost 0 bases and 7 bases respectively, with 22 bases between them. The CDR3 covers 18 residues.

The chain carries TRBV28 and TRBJ2-6; D may be TRBD2 (6 bases). Germline-derived CDR1 and CDR2 are MDHEN and SYDVKM. The CDR3 sequence is 19 residues long. V lost 6 bases and J 4 bases, leaving 25 bases between the germline ends. The CDR3: CASRVSGTGMDEGANVLTF. The CDR3 coding sequence is TGTGCCAGCAGGGTCTCGGGGACTGGTATGGATGAAGGGGCCAACGTCCTGACTTTC.

The rearrangement joins TRBV6-1 to TRBJ2-7; perhaps TRBD1 as D (6 bases). The CDR3 runs 13 residues. Trimming shortened V by 6 bases and J by 7 bases, and 16 bases separated the two germline ends. Germline-derived CDR1 and CDR2 are MNHNS and SASEGT. The CDR3 is CASRADSLREQYF. CDR3 coding DNA: TGTGCCAGCAGAGCGGACAGTTTGAGAGAGCAGTACTTC.

The chain carries TRBV28 and TRBJ2-1, with 7 bases aligning to TRBD2. This CDR3 is built from 13 residues. J was trimmed by 9 bases and V by 6 bases; bases with no gene match: 8. The germline V gene encodes CDR1 MDHEN and CDR2 SYDVKM. The CDR3 DNA reads as TGTGCCAGCAGGCATACACTAGCGCGTGAGCAGTTCTTC. Translated: CASRHTLAREQFF.

The chain carries TRBV6-4 and TRBJ2-7; the D gene could be TRBD1 or TRBD2 (5 bases each). The CDR3 extends over 14 amino acids. In germline, CDR1 is MRHNA, CDR2 SNTAGT. V was pared by 11 bases and J by 2 bases, with 19 bases between. CDR3 residues: CAEGIGDVPYEQYF. CDR3 nucleotides: TGTGCCGAGGGGATAGGGGACGTCCCCTACGAGCAGTACTTC.

The chain couples TRBV7-9 to TRBJ2-1, with 7 nucleotides matching TRBD2. CDR1 SEHNR and CDR2 FQNEAQ come from the germline V gene (reference sequence). CDR3 size: 15 residues. V lost 5 bases and J lost 6; bases outside the gene matches: 10. The CDR3 spells CASSPRGTIGNEQFF. The CDR3 region has the DNA TGTGCCAGCAGCCCCCGGGGGACTATAGGCAATGAGCAGTTCTTC.

The rearrangement uses TRBV7-2 and TRBJ2-1; no firm D call. The CDR3 has 13 residues. V lost 2 bases and J 7 bases, leaving 9 bases between the germline ends. Germline loops: CDR1 SGHTA, CDR2 FQGNSA. CDR3 DNA: TGTGCCAGCAGCTTAAACACTGCGAATGAGCAGTTCTTC. It codes for CASSLNTANEQFF.

The chain recombines TRBV23-1 with TRBJ1-2, with D possibly matching TRBD1 (6 bases). TRBV23-1 is an ORF, and what it does is uncertain. Trimming removed 2 bases from V and 5 bases from J, with 24 bases in between. The CDR3 extends over 18 amino acids. DNA for the CDR3: TGCGCCAGCAGTCAAAAAAAGCCGGGACACGGAAGGTATTATGGCTACACCTTC. It encodes CASSQKKPGHGRYYGYTF.

The rearrangement joins TRBV4-1 to TRBJ2-2; the D call may be TRBD1 or TRBD2 (5 bases each). The CDR3 is 16 amino acids. Trimming took 3 bases from V and 6 from J, leaving 17 bases between them. The germline CDR1 and CDR2 sequences are MGHRA and YSYEKL. The CDR3 region is CASSQGRGPSSGELFF. In DNA form, the CDR3 reads TGCGCCAGCAGCCAGGGCCGGGGACCCAGCTCCGGGGAGCTGTTTTTT.

The chain carries TRBV6-5 and TRBJ1-2; 12 bases are shared with TRBD1. Per the germline V gene, CDR1 is MNHEY and CDR2 is SVGAGI. The CDR3 runs 13 residues. J was trimmed by 6 bases and V by 6 bases; bases with no gene match: 2. The CDR3 loop reads CASRGTGGDGYTF. In nucleotides, the CDR3 is TGTGCCAGCAGAGGGACAGGGGGCGATGGCTACACCTTC.

The gene calls are TRBV28 and TRBJ1-5; TRBD1 agrees at 10 bases. After removal of 3 bases from V and 2 bases from J, the junction contained 4 bases not matched to a gene. This CDR3 is 16 amino acids long. Germline CDR1 and CDR2: MDHEN and SYDVKM. CDR3 sequence (DNA): TGTGCCAGCAGTTTGGGGACAGGGGAGGGCAATCAGCCCCAGCATTTT. It yields the protein CASSLGTGEGNQPQHF.

The chain uses TRBV28 and TRBJ2-7; no definite D call. Per germline, CDR1 MDHEN and CDR2 SYDVKM. V dropped 5 bases and J dropped 6 bases, with 11 bases sitting between them. This CDR3 spans 12 amino acids. CDR3 loop: CASSLSPGEQYF. CDR3 bases: TGTGCCAGCAGTCTCTCCCCCGGCGAGCAGTACTTC. Looking up the rest from reference TRBV28 and TRBJ2-7 gives the full variable domain: DVKVTQSSRYLVKRTGEKVFLECVQDMDHENMFWYRQDPGLGLRLIYFSYDVKMKEKGDIPEGYSVSREKKERFSLILESASTNQTSMYLCASSLSPGEQYFGPGTRLTVT.

The V call is TRBV2, the J call TRBJ2-1; TRBD2 aligns across 10 bases. The junction had 4 bases not matched to a gene; V was cut back by 5 bases and J by 6 bases. This CDR3 has 14 amino acids. Per the germline V gene, CDR1 is SNHLY and CDR2 is FYNNEI. CDR3 bases: TGTGCCAGCAGTTTTCCTAGCGGGAGCAATGAGCAGTTCTTC. Encoded protein: CASSFPSGSNEQFF. The full variable domain, its missing parts supplied by reference TRBV2 and TRBJ2-1, is EPEVTQTPSHQVTQMGQEVILRCVPISNHLYFYWYRQILGQKVEFLVSFYNNEISEKSEIFDDQFSVERPDGSNFTLKIRSTKLEDSAMYFCASSFPSGSNEQFFGPGTRLTVL.

In regard to this clone: One end of the junction varies from germline; a read error may be responsible. V usage is TRBV5-8 and J usage is TRBJ2-7; 8 bases align to TRBD2. Per the germline V gene, CDR1 is SGHTS and CDR2 is YDEGEE. The CDR3 has 14 amino acids. CDR3 amino acids: CASTLGAGVREQYF. In DNA form, the CDR3 reads TGTGCCAGCACCTTGGGAGCGGGAGTGCGGGAGCAGTACTTC.